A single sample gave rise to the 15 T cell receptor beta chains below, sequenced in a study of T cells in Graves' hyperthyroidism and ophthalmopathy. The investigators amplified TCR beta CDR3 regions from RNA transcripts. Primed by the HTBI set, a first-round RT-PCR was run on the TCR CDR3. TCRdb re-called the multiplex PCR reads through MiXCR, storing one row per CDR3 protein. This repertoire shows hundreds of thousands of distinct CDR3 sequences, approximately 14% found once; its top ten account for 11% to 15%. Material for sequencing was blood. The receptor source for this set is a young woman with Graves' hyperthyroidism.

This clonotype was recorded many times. The CDR3 bases are TGTGCCAGCAGCTTAAAGAGCAGGGGGACGAGGAACACCGGGGAGCTGTTTTTT. Residues: CASSLKSRGTRNTGELFF. This rearrangement joins TRBV7-9 to TRBJ2-2, with TRBD1 identical over 7 bases. The CDR3 loop spans 18 amino acids. In germline, CDR1 is SEHNR, CDR2 FQNEAQ (reference sequence). Trimming took 2 bases from V and 1 from J; bases not matched to a gene: 10.

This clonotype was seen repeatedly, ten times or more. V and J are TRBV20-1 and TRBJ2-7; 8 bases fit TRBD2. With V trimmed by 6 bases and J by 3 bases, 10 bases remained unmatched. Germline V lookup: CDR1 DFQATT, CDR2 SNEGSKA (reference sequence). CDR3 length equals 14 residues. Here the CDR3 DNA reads TGCAGTGCCCTCAGGCCGGGGGGGAACTACGAGCAGTACTTC. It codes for CSALRPGGNYEQYF.

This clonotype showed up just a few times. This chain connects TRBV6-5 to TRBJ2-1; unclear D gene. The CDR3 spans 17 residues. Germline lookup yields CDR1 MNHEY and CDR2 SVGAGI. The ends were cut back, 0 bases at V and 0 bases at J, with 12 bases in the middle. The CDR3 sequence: CASSYSVSRFSYNEQFF. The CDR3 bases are TGTGCCAGCAGTTACTCGGTCTCAAGATTCTCCTACAATGAGCAGTTCTTC.

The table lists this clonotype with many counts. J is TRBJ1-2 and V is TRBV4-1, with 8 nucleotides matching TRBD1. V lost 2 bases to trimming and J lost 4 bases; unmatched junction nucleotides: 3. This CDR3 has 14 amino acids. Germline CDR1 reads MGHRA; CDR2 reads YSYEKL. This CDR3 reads CASSQRTGPYGYTF. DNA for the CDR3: TGCGCCAGCAGCCAAAGGACAGGGCCCTATGGCTACACCTTC.

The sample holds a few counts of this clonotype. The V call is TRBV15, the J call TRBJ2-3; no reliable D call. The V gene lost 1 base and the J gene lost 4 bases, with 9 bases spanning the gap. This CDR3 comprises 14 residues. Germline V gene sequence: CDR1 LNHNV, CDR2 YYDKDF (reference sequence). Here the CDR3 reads CATSRGEGPDTQYF. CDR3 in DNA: TGTGCCACCAGCAGAGGGGAAGGGCCAGATACGCAGTATTTT.

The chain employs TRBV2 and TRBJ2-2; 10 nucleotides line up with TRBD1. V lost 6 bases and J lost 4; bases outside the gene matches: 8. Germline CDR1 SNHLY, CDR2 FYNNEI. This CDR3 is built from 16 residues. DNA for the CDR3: TGTGCCAGCAGCCCGGGACAGGGGCTGATCACCGGGGAGCTGTTTTTT. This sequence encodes CASSPGQGLITGELFF.

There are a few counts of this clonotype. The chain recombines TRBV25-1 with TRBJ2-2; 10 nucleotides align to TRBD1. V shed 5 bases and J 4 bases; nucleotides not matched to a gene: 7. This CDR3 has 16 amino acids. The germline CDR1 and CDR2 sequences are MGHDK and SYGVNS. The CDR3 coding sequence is TGTGCCAGCAGTAGGCCCGGGACAGGGGTCACCGGGGAGCTGTTTTTT. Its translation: CASSRPGTGVTGELFF.

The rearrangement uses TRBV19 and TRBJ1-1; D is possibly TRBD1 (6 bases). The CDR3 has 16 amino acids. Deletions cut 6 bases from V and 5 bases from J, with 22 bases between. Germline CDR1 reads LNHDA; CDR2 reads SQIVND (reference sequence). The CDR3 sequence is CASSPGGGGASTEAFF. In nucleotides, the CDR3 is TGTGCCAGTAGCCCCGGAGGTGGGGGGGCTTCGACTGAAGCTTTCTTT.

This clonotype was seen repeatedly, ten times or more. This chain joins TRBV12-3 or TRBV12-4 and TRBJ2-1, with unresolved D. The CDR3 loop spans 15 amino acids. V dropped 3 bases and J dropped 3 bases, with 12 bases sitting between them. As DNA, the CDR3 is TGTGCCAGCAGTTTTGGAGCGATTCTCTACAATGAGCAGTTCTTC. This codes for CASSFGAILYNEQFF.

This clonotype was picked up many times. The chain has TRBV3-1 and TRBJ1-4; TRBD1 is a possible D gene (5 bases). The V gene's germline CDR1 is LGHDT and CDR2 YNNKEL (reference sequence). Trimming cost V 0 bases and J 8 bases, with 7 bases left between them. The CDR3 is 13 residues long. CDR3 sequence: CASSQEGTEKLFF. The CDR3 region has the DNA TGTGCCAGCAGCCAAGAAGGGACCGAAAAACTGTTTTTT.

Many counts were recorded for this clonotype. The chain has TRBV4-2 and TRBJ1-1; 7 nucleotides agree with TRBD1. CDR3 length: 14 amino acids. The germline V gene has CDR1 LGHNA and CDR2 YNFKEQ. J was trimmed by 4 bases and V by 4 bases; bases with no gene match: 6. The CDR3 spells CASSLDRRITEAFF. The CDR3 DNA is TGTGCCAGCAGCCTGGACAGGCGGATCACTGAAGCTTTCTTT.

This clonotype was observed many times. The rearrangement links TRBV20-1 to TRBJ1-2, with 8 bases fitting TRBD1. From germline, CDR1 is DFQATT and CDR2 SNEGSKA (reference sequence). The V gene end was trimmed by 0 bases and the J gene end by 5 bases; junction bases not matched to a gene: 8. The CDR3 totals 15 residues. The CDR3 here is CSAREPGGVGYGYTF. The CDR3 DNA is TGCAGTGCTAGAGAGCCAGGGGGCGTTGGGTATGGCTACACCTTC.

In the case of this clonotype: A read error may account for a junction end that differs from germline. This chain's CDR3 is CASSLGLAMETQCF. The CDR3 DNA sequence: TGTGCCAGCAGCTTGGGACTAGCGATGGAGACCCAGTGCTTC. J is TRBJ2-5 and V is TRBV7-2, with TRBD2 identical over 10 bases. Germline-derived CDR1 and CDR2 are SGHTA and FQGNSA. This CDR3 region has 14 residues.

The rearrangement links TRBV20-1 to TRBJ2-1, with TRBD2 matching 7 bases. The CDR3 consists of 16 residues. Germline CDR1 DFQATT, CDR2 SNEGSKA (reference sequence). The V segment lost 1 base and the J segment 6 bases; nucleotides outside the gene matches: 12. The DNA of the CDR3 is TGCAGTGCTAGAGGAGTTCAAGCGGGACTTCTCAATGAGCAGTTCTTC. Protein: CSARGVQAGLLNEQFF.

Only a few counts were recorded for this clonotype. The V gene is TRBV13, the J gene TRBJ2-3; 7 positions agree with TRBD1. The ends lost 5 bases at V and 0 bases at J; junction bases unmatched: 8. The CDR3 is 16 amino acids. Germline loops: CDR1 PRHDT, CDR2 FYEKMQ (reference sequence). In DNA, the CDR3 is TGTGCCAGCAGCCCCACGAGACAGGGAAGCACAGATACGCAGTATTTT. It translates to CASSPTRQGSTDTQYF.